This TCR beta chain was identified during a study of blood T cell repertoires in COVID-19. About the study: The analysed material was cDNA or gDNA that came from T cells, B-cell-depleted T cells, or PBMCs.

In germline, CDR1 is SGDLS, CDR2 YYNGEE. This CDR3 is 15 amino acids long. V dropped 4 bases and J dropped 5; count of bases not matched to a gene: 5. Profiled with immunoSEQ multiplex PCR; TCRdb holds only in-frame clones, not every one. The sample carries about 350,000 clones, approximately 91% recorded once. The genes are TRBV9 and TRBJ2-2; 10 bases align to TRBD1. Material: PBMCs or T cells enriched from blood (not recorded which). The origin of this receptor is a woman aged 25-40 years who had been exposed to COVID-19. The CDR3 sequence is CASSLRDRGTGELFF. The CDR3 DNA reads TGTGCCAGCAGCCTCCGGGACAGGGGAACCGGGGAGCTGTTTTTT.